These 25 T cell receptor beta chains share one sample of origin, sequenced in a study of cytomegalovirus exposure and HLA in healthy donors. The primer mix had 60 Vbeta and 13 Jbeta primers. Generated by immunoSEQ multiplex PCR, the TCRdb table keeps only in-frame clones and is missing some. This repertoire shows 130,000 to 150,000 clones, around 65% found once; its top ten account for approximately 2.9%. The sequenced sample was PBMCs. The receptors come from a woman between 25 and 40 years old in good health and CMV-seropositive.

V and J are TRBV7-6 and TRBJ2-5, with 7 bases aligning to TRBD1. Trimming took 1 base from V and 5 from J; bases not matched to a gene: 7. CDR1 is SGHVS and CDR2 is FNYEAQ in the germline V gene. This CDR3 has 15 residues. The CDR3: CASSLGTGEMETQYF. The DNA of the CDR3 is TGTGCCAGCAGCTTAGGGACAGGTGAAATGGAGACCCAGTACTTC.

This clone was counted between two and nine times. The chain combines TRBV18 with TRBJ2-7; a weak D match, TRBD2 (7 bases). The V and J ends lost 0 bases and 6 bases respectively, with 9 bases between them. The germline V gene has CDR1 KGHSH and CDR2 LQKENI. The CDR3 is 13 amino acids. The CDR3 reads CASSPPGGAEQYF. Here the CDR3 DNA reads TGTGCCAGCTCACCACCTGGGGGGGCCGAGCAGTACTTC.

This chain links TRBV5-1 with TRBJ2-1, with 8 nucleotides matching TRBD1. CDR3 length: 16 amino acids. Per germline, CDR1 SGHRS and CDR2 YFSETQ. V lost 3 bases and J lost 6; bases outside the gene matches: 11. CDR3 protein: CASSSAQGAKGNEQFF. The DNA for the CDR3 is TGCGCCAGCAGCTCGGCGCAGGGGGCAAAGGGCAATGAGCAGTTCTTC.

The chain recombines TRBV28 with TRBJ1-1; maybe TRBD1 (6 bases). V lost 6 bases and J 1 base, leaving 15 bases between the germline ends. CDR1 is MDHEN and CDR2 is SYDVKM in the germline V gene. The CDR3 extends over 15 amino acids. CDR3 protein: CASSQHDRTNTEAFF. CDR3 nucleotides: TGTGCCAGCAGCCAACATGACAGGACGAACACTGAAGCTTTCTTT.

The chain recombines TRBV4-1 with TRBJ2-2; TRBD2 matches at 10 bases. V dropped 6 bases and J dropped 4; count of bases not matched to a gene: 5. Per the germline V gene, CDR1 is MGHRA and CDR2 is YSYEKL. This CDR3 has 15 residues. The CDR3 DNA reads TGCGCCAGCAGAATCTTAGCGGGAGGCACCGGGGAGCTGTTTTTT. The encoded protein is CASRILAGGTGELFF.

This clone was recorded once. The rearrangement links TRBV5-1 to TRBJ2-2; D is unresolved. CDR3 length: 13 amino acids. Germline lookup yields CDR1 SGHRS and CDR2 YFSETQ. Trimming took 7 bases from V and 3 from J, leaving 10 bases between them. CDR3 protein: CASRDLYTGELFF. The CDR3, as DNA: TGCGCCAGCCGAGATCTTTACACCGGGGAGCTGTTTTTT.

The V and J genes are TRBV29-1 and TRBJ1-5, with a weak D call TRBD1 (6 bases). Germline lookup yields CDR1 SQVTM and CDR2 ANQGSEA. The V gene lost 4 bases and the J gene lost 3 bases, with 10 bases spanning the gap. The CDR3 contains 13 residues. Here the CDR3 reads CSVVTGPNQPQHF. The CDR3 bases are TGCAGCGTTGTTACAGGGCCCAATCAGCCCCAGCATTTT.

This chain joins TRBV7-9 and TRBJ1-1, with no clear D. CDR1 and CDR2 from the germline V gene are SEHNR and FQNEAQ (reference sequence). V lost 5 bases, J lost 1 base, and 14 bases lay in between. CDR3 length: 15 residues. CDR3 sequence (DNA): TGTGCCAGCAGCCAACGCGTTCGGGGGAACACTGAAGCTTTCTTT. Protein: CASSQRVRGNTEAFF.

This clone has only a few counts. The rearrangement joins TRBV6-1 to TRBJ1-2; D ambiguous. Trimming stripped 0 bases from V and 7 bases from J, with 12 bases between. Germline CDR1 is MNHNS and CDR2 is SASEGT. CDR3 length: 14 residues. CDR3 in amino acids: CASSEAGLSGGYTF. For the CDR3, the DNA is TGTGCCAGCAGTGAAGCCGGACTCTCGGGTGGCTACACCTTC.

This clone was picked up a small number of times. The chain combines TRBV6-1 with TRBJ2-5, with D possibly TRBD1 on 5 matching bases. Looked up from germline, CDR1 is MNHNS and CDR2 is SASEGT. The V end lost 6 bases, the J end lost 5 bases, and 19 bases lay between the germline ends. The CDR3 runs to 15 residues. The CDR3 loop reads CASRDPGYSGETQYF. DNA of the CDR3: TGTGCCAGCAGGGATCCGGGCTACTCAGGGGAGACCCAGTACTTC.

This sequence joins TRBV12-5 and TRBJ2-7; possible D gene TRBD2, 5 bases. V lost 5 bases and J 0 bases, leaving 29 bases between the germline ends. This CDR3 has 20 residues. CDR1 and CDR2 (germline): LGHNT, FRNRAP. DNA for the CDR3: TGTGCTAGTGGTCTCCTTCTAAGGTACGCGGGTCCCCCCGTCTCCTACGAGCAGTACTTC. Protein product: CASGLLLRYAGPPVSYEQYF.

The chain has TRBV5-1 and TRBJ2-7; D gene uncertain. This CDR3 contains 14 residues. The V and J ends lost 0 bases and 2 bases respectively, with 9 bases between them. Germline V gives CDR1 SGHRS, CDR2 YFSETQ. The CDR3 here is CASSLGLTTYEQYF. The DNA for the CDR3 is TGCGCCAGCAGCTTGGGACTTACGACCTACGAGCAGTACTTC.

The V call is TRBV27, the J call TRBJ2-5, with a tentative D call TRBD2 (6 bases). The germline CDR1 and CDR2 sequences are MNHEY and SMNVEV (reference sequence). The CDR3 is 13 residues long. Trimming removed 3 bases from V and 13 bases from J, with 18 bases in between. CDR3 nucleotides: TGTGCCAGCAGTTTTAGTCCTAGCGCCGGGTGGTACTTC. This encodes CASSFSPSAGWYF.

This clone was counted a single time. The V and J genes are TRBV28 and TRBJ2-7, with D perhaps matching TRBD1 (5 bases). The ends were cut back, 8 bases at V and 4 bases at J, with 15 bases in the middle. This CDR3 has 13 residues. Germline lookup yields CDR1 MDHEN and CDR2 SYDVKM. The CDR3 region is CASQSAGNYEQYF. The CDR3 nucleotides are TGTGCCAGCCAATCAGCAGGGAATTACGAGCAGTACTTC.

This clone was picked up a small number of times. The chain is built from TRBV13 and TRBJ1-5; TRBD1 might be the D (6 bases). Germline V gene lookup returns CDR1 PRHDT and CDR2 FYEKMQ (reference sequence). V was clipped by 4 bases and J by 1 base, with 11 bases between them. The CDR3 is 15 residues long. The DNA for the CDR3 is TGTGCCAGCAGCTCCCGGGACACAAGCAATCAGCCCCAGCATTTT. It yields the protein CASSSRDTSNQPQHF.

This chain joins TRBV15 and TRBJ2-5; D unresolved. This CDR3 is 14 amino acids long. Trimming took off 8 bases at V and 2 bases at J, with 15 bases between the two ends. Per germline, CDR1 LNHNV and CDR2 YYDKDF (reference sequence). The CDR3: CATRRTALQETQYF. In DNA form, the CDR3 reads TGTGCCACCCGCCGAACAGCCCTTCAAGAGACCCAGTACTTC.

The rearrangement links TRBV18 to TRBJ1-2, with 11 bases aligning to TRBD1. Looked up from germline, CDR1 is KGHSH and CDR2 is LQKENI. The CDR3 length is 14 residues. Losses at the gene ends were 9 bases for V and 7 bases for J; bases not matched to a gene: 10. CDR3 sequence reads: CASRTRDRGSGYTF. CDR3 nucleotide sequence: TGTGCCAGTAGAACCCGGGACAGGGGGTCTGGCTACACCTTC.

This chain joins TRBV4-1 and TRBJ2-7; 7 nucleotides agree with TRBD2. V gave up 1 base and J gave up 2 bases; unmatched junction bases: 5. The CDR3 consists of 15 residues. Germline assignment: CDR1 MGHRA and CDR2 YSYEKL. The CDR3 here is CASSQVLAEAYEQYF. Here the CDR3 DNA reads TGCGCCAGCAGCCAAGTCCTAGCGGAAGCCTACGAGCAGTACTTC.

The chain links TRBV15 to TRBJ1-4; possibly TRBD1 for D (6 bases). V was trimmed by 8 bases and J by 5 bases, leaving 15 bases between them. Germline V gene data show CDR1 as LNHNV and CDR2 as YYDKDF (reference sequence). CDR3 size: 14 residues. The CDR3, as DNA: TGTGCCACCTCAGTCAACAGGGAAAATGAAAAACTGTTTTTT. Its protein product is CATSVNRENEKLFF.

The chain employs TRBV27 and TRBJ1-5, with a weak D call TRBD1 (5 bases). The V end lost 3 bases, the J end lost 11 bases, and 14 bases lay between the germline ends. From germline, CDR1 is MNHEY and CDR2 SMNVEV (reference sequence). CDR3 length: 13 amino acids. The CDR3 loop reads CASSFQRDLSQHF. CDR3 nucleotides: TGTGCCAGCAGTTTCCAGAGGGACTTGTCCCAGCATTTT.

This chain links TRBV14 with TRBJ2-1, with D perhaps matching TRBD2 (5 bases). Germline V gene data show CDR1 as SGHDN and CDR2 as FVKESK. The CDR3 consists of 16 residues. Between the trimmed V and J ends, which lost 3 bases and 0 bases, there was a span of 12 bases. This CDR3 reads CASSQTPGSSYNEQFF. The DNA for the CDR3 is TGTGCCAGCAGCCAGACCCCGGGAAGCTCCTACAATGAGCAGTTCTTC. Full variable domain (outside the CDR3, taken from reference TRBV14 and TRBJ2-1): EAGVTQFPSHSVIEKGQTVTLRCDPISGHDNLYWYRRVMGKEIKFLLHFVKESKQDESGMPNNRFLAERTGGTYSTLKVQPAELEDSGVYFCASSQTPGSSYNEQFFGPGTRLTVL.

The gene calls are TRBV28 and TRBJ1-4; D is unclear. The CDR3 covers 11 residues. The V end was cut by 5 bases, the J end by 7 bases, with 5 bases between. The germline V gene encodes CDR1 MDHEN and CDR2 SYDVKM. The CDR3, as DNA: TGTGCCAGCAGTCGGGGTGAAAAACTGTTTTTT. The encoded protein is CASSRGEKLFF. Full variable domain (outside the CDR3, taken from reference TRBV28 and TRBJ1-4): DVKVTQSSRYLVKRTGEKVFLECVQDMDHENMFWYRQDPGLGLRLIYFSYDVKMKEKGDIPEGYSVSREKKERFSLILESASTNQTSMYLCASSRGEKLFFGSGTQLSVL.

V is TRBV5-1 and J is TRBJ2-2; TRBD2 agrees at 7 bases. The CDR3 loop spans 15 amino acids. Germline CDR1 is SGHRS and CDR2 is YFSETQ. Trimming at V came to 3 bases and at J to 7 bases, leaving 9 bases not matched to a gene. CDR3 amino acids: CASSWLGLEDGELFF. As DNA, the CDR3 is TGCGCCAGCAGCTGGCTCGGACTAGAGGACGGGGAGCTGTTTTTT. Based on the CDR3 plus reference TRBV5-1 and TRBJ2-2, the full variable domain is KAGVTQTPRYLIKTRGQQVTLSCSPISGHRSVSWYQQTPGQGLQFLFEYFSETQRNKGNFPGRFSGRQFSNSRSEMNVSTLELGDSALYLCASSWLGLEDGELFFGEGSRLTVL.

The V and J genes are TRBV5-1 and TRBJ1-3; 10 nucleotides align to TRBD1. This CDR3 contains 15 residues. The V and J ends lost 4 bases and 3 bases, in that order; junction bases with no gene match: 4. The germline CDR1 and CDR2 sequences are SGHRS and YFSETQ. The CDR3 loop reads CASSQDRGLGNTIYF. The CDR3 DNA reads TGCGCCAGCAGCCAAGACAGGGGGCTTGGAAACACCATATATTTT.

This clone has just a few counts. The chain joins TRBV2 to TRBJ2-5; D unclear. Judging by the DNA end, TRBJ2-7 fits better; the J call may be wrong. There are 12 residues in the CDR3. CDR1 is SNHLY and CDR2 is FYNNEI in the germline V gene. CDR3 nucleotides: TGTGCCAGCAGGGCGGATTCCTACGAGCAGTACTTC. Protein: CASRADSYEQYF.